Shown below are 29 T cell receptor beta chains from a single sample sequenced in a study of OX40 agonist ivuxolimab in advanced cancers. Clones were sequenced by immunoSEQ multiplex PCR, and TCRdb holds only the in-frame ones, with some missing. This sample has tens of thousands of clones, with approximately 81% found just once. The input for sequencing was CD4+ or CD8+ T cells sorted from blood, taken in a trial of the OX40 agonist ivuxolimab. The source is an adult with an advanced solid tumor such as melanoma, head and neck, liver or kidney cancer.

This clone was seen a single time. The V gene is TRBV13, the J gene TRBJ2-6, with D perhaps matching TRBD1 (6 bases). The CDR3 runs to 17 residues. CDR1 and CDR2 from the germline V gene are PRHDT and FYEKMQ (reference sequence). V dropped 5 bases and J dropped 0 bases, with 14 bases sitting between them. The CDR3 reads CASSARQAASGANVLTF. The CDR3 bases are TGTGCCAGCAGCGCCCGACAGGCCGCCTCTGGGGCCAACGTCCTGACTTTC.

V is TRBV13 and J is TRBJ2-2; TRBD2 matches 16 bases. The CDR3 extends over 17 amino acids. V lost 4 bases and J lost 8; bases outside the gene matches: 7. CDR1 and CDR2 from the germline V gene are PRHDT and FYEKMQ (reference sequence). The CDR3 region is CASSSPGLAGGTGELFF. CDR3 in DNA: TGTGCCAGCAGCTCGCCGGGACTAGCGGGAGGGACAGGGGAGCTGTTTTTT.

This clone was seen once. This sequence joins TRBV10-1 and TRBJ1-1; D is unclear. The CDR3 loop spans 13 amino acids. Germline V gene data show CDR1 as WNHNN and CDR2 as SYGVQD (reference sequence). V lost 4 bases to trimming and J lost 1 base, with 7 bases between them. DNA of the CDR3: TGCGCCAGCAGTGCGGAGGGGAACACTGAAGCTTTCTTT. It yields the protein CASSAEGNTEAFF.

This clone was counted a few times. The chain uses TRBV7-6 and TRBJ1-1, with a weak D call TRBD1 (6 bases). Germline V gives CDR1 SGHVS, CDR2 FNYEAQ. The V and J ends lost 4 bases and 1 base respectively, with 13 bases between them. The CDR3 runs 15 residues. CDR3 residues: CASSSSGDSNTEAFF. The CDR3 DNA is TGTGCCAGCAGCTCATCAGGGGACTCGAACACTGAAGCTTTCTTT.

This clone was counted once. V and J are TRBV6-6 and TRBJ2-2; TRBD2 agrees at 8 bases. The CDR3 has 16 residues. Looked up from germline, CDR1 is MNHNY and CDR2 is SVGAGI (reference sequence). The V segment lost 6 bases and the J segment 0 bases; nucleotides outside the gene matches: 6. In DNA, the CDR3 is TGTGCCAGCAGCCCGAGCGGGGGCTCGAACACCGGGGAGCTGTTTTTT. Translated: CASSPSGGSNTGELFF.

The chain has TRBV28 and TRBJ1-2; D might be TRBD1 (6 bases). This CDR3 contains 13 residues. Germline CDR1 MDHEN, CDR2 SYDVKM. Trimming left V 3 bases short and J 6 bases short, with 11 bases between. Written as DNA, the CDR3 is TGTGCCAGCAGTTTGGGGGGGCTGGATGGCTACACCTTC. Residues: CASSLGGLDGYTF.

The chain employs TRBV10-3 and TRBJ2-7, with 8 positions matching TRBD1. This CDR3 region has 15 residues. The germline V gene has CDR1 ENHRY and CDR2 SYGVKD. V was pared by 11 bases and J by 2 bases, with 14 bases of the junction left unmatched. DNA for the CDR3: TGTGCCGCATCAGGGGGCTTGGGGACCGCCTACGAGCAGTACTTC. This sequence encodes CAASGGLGTAYEQYF.

CDR3 in DNA: TGTGCCAGCAGCTTGGGGTTAGCGGAGGGTTACGAGCAGTACTTC. Translated, it gives CASSLGLAEGYEQYF. This rearrangement joins TRBV11-1 to TRBJ2-7; tentatively, D is TRBD2 (6 bases). V lost 3 bases to trimming and J lost 4 bases, with 16 bases between them. The CDR3 extends over 15 amino acids. The V gene's germline CDR1 is SGHAT and CDR2 FQDESV (reference sequence).

The chain joins TRBV7-9 to TRBJ2-7; 12 positions match TRBD2. The CDR3 consists of 17 residues. J gave up 6 bases and V 5 bases, and 14 bases lay outside the gene matches. The germline gives CDR1 SEHNR, CDR2 FQNEAQ (reference sequence). This CDR3 reads CASSPTLAGGVVGEQYF. The CDR3 DNA reads as TGTGCCAGCAGCCCGACCCTAGCGGGAGGGGTGGTTGGCGAGCAGTACTTC.

The chain recombines TRBV5-5 with TRBJ1-1, with D unclear. Germline V gene lookup returns CDR1 SGHKS and CDR2 YYEKEE (reference sequence). The CDR3 totals 13 residues. Trimming removed 4 bases at V and 1 base at J, with 8 bases between. The CDR3 nucleotides are TGTGCCAGCAGCCATGGAGAGAACACTGAAGCTTTCTTT. Amino acid sequence: CASSHGENTEAFF.

This clone was detected only a few times. The V gene is TRBV5-5, the J gene TRBJ1-1; no clear D. The V gene lost 3 bases and the J gene lost 4 bases, with 4 bases spanning the gap. Germline V gene data show CDR1 as SGHKS and CDR2 as YYEKEE (reference sequence). This CDR3 contains 11 residues. CDR3 residues: CASSSPTEAFF. The CDR3 coding sequence is TGTGCCAGCAGCTCCCCCACTGAAGCTTTCTTT.

This clone was seen more than once but under ten times. The rearrangement joins TRBV9 to TRBJ2-5; no reliable D call. Trimming shortened V by 4 bases and J by 5 bases, and 6 bases separated the two germline ends. This CDR3 has 11 residues. CDR1 and CDR2 from the germline V gene are SGDLS and YYNGEE. CDR3: CASSTGETQYF. In DNA, the CDR3 is TGTGCCAGCAGCACCGGGGAGACCCAGTACTTC.

This clone was detected only once. The chain couples TRBV27 to TRBJ2-7, with TRBD2 matching 7 bases. The CDR3 is made up of 13 amino acids. Germline trimming cut 2 bases from V and 3 bases from J; bases unmatched to any gene: 1. Germline CDR1 reads MNHEY; CDR2 reads SMNVEV (reference sequence). CDR3 amino acids: CASSLSGNYEQYF. Here the CDR3 DNA reads TGTGCCAGCAGTTTAAGCGGGAACTACGAGCAGTACTTC.

The V call is TRBV27, the J call TRBJ2-5; either TRBD1 or TRBD2 may fit D (5 bases each). The CDR3 spans 13 residues. Trimming cost V 5 bases and J 5 bases, with 12 bases left between them. Germline CDR1 and CDR2: MNHEY and SMNVEV (reference sequence). CDR3 nucleotides: TGTGCCAGCAGTGGGACCATTCGGGAGACCCAGTACTTC. This encodes CASSGTIRETQYF.

The J gene is TRBJ2-1, the V gene TRBV5-4; D is tentatively TRBD1 or TRBD2 (5 bases each). Germline assignment: CDR1 SGHNT and CDR2 YYREEE (reference sequence). CDR3 length: 11 residues. V lost 2 bases to trimming and J lost 10 bases, with 7 bases between them. CDR3 loop: CASSFGTEQFF. In DNA form, the CDR3 reads TGTGCCAGCAGCTTCGGGACCGAGCAGTTCTTC.

The CDR3 region has the DNA TGTGCCAGTAGTATAGGGGGAATTAGCAATCAGCCCCAGCATTTT. It specifies CASSIGGISNQPQHF. V and J are TRBV19 and TRBJ1-5; D is uncertain. Trimming removed 1 base from V and 0 bases from J, with 7 bases in between. The CDR3 length is 15 residues. The germline gives CDR1 LNHDA, CDR2 SQIVND (reference sequence).

The CDR3 nucleotides read TGTGCCAGTGGCTCCTACGAGCAGTACTTC. Protein: CASGSYEQYF. The rearrangement links TRBV19 to TRBJ2-7; no reliable D call. The length of the CDR3 is 10 residues. Trimming took 8 bases from V and 0 from J, leaving 2 bases between them. Germline V gene lookup returns CDR1 LNHDA and CDR2 SQIVND (reference sequence).

The V gene is TRBV4-1, the J gene TRBJ2-2; D might be TRBD1 (6 bases). The CDR3 has 16 amino acids. V was clipped by 2 bases and J by 1 base, with 11 bases between them. Germline CDR1 MGHRA, CDR2 YSYEKL. The CDR3 nucleotides are TGCGCCAGCAGCCAATGGGGGCAGGTGAACACCGGGGAGCTGTTTTTT. As protein: CASSQWGQVNTGELFF.

This sequence joins TRBV7-9 and TRBJ1-2, with unresolved D. The CDR3 is 12 residues long. V dropped 4 bases and J dropped 2 bases, with 5 bases sitting between them. Germline CDR1 is SEHNR and CDR2 is FQNEAQ (reference sequence). CDR3 nucleotide sequence: TGTGCCAGCAGCTATCAGAACTATGGCTACACCTTC. It specifies CASSYQNYGYTF. The full variable domain, completed using reference TRBV7-9 and TRBJ1-2, is DTGVSQNPRHKITKRGQNVTFRCDPISEHNRLYWYRQTLGQGPEFLTYFQNEAQLEKSRLLSDRFSAERPKGSFSTLEIQRTEQGDSAMYLCASSYQNYGYTFGSGTRLTVV.

The sample holds a few counts of this clone. CDR3 coding DNA: TGTGCCAGCAGCCCCACGACAGGGAGCAACTATGGCTACACCTTC. It is translated as CASSPTTGSNYGYTF. The rearrangement links TRBV11-1 to TRBJ1-2; TRBD1 aligns across 7 bases. Per the germline V gene, CDR1 is SGHAT and CDR2 is FQDESV (reference sequence). J lost 2 bases, V lost 5 bases, and 8 bases had no gene match. The CDR3 covers 15 residues.

This clone was counted between two and nine times. The V and J genes are TRBV19 and TRBJ2-2, with D perhaps TRBD2 (5 bases). Trimming left V 3 bases short and J 5 bases short, with 10 bases between. Per germline, CDR1 LNHDA and CDR2 SQIVND (reference sequence). CDR3 size: 14 residues. The CDR3 loop reads CASSMSSKTGELFF. CDR3 bases: TGTGCCAGTAGTATGTCTAGCAAAACCGGGGAGCTGTTTTTT. Drawing the rest from reference TRBV19 and TRBJ2-2, the complete variable domain is DGGITQSPKYLFRKEGQNVTLSCEQNLNHDAMYWYRQDPGQGLRLIYYSQIVNDFQKGDIAEGYSVSREKKESFPLTVTSAQKNPTAFYLCASSMSSKTGELFFGEGSRLTVL.

The rearrangement uses TRBV2 and TRBJ2-7, with D perhaps TRBD2 (5 bases). The CDR3 sequence is 11 residues long. The V end lost 8 bases, the J end lost 5 bases, and 10 bases lay between the germline ends. Germline CDR1 is SNHLY and CDR2 is FYNNEI. The CDR3 DNA reads TGTGCCAGCGGGAGTGTCAACGAGCAGTACTTC. This encodes CASGSVNEQYF.

The J gene is TRBJ2-7, the V gene TRBV30, with 9 bases fitting TRBD2. The germline V gene has CDR1 GTSNPN and CDR2 SVGIG (reference sequence). V shed 2 bases and J 6 bases; nucleotides not matched to a gene: 8. The CDR3 is 14 residues long. CDR3 nucleotide sequence: TGTGCCTGGAGTCGCTCGGGACTAGCCTCCGAGCAGTACTTC. Amino acids: CAWSRSGLASEQYF.

The chain couples TRBV5-7 to TRBJ1-5, with a weak D call TRBD1 (6 bases). TRBV5-7 carries the ORF label, with uncertain function. The CDR3 is made up of 16 amino acids. V dropped 0 bases and J dropped 4 bases, with 14 bases sitting between them. The CDR3: CASSLGRGGWNQPQHF. In DNA form, the CDR3 reads TGTGCCAGCAGCTTGGGAAGGGGGGGATGGAATCAGCCCCAGCATTTT.

V gene TRBV14 combines with J gene TRBJ2-3; tentative D call: TRBD2 (6 bases). The CDR3 consists of 16 residues. Trimming left V 2 bases short and J 4 bases short, with 16 bases between. Germline-derived CDR1 and CDR2 are SGHDN and FVKESK. This CDR3 is CASSQRAGPVADTQYF. The CDR3 DNA sequence: TGTGCCAGCAGCCAACGAGCGGGTCCGGTGGCAGATACGCAGTATTTT.

This rearrangement joins TRBV7-3 to TRBJ2-3; 10 bases fit TRBD2. V lost 4 bases, J lost 4 bases, and 5 bases stayed unmatched. This CDR3 has 15 residues. Germline V lookup: CDR1 SGHTA, CDR2 FQGTGA. The CDR3: CASSYSGGAPDTQYF. The CDR3 nucleotides are TGTGCCAGCAGCTACAGCGGGGGGGCCCCAGATACGCAGTATTTT.

The CDR3 spells CASSPTPGTVSNEQFF. As DNA, the CDR3 is TGTGCCAGCAGTCCTACACCCGGGACTGTCTCCAATGAGCAGTTCTTC. V and J are TRBV11-2 and TRBJ2-1, with D perhaps matching TRBD2 (6 bases). This CDR3 region has 16 residues. V lost 6 bases, J lost 6 bases, and 21 bases lay in between. CDR1 is SGHAT, CDR2 FQNNGV, per germline.

The chain combines TRBV4-2 with TRBJ2-1, with 12 positions matching TRBD2. From germline, CDR1 is LGHNA and CDR2 YNFKEQ. V lost 3 bases and J lost 4; bases outside the gene matches: 7. The CDR3 is 17 amino acids. The CDR3 region is CASSHGASGRVYNEQFF. The CDR3 DNA reads as TGTGCCAGCAGCCATGGTGCTAGCGGGAGGGTGTACAATGAGCAGTTCTTC.

V and J are TRBV27 and TRBJ2-5; 15 bases match TRBD2. The DNA end is more similar to TRBJ2-7, so the J call may be wrong. The CDR3 covers 16 residues. The germline CDR1 and CDR2 sequences are MNHEY and SMNVEV (reference sequence). CDR3: CASSLGTSGRSYEQYF. DNA for the CDR3: TGTGCCAGCAGTTTAGGGACTAGCGGGAGGTCGTACGAGCAGTACTTC.